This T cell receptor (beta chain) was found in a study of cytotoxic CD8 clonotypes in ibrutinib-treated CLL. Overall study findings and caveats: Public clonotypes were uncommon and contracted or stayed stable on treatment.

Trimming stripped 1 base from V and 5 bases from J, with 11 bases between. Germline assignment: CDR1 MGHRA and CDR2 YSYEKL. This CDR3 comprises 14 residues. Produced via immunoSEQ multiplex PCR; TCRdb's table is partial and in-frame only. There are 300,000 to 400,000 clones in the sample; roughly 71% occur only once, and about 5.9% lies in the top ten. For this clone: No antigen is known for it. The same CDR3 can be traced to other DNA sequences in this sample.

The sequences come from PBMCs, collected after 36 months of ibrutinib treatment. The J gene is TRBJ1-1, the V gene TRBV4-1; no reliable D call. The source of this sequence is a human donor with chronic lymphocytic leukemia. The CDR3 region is CASSQVGLGTEAFF. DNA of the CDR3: TGCGCCAGCAGCCAAGTTGGTTTGGGGACTGAAGCTTTCTTT.